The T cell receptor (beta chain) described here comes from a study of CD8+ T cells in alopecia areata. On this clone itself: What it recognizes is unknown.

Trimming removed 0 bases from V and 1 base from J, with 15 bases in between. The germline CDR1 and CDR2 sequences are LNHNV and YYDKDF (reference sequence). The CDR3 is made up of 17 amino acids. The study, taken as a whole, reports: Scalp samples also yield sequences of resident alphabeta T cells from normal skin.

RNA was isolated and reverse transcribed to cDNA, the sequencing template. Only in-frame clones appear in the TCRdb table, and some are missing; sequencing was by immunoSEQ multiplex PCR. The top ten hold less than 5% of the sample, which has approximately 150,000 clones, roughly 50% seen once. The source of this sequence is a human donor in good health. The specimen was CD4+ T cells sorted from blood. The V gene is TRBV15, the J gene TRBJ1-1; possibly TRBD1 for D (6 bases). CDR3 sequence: CATSRDRGQWPNTEAFF. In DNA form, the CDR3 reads TGTGCCACCAGCAGAGATCGAGGACAGTGGCCGAACACTGAAGCTTTCTTT.